The rows below give T cell receptor beta chains drawn from one sample of a study of blood T cell repertoires in COVID-19. Using immunoSEQ multiplex PCR, the repertoire was profiled, and TCRdb retains in-frame clones only, with some absent. This table holds more than 200,000 clones, about 90% found once. The material sequenced was PBMCs or T cells enriched from blood (not recorded which). All receptors come from a woman younger than 45 with acute COVID-19. CDR3s leave out the opening cysteine and the closing phenylalanine or tryptophan.

V	CDR3
TRBV5-1	ASSAISSGANVLT
TRBV6-1	ASSELDSSAGYT
TRBV5-6	ASSLKIGSPSYEQY
TRBV24-1	ATSLSSYNEQF
TRBV5-1	ASSLGTANNSPLH
TRBV5-4	ASSLSGSNEKLF
TRBV11-2	ASSSHETGTGRNTIY
TRBV3-1/TRBV3-2	ASSQVRGGNTEAF
TRBV5-1	ASSLSSGSGSSPLH
TRBV3-1/TRBV3-2	ASSATPQGDGYT
TRBV28	ASSLDYRSYGYT
TRBV29-1	SVGETVRTYGYT
TRBV2	ASRPGQGSWEQY
TRBV28	ASRGDRGGFGTEAF
TRBV2	ASSRGTSGNNEQF
TRBV5-1	ASSLSLAGSTNEQF
TRBV4-2	ASSKENIPSRGTDTQY
TRBV3-1/TRBV3-2	ASSQAAGADGEKLF
TRBV28	ASSLSAGWEETQY
TRBV28	ASSLYVVGSGSRGYT
TRBV28	ASSSLVSQNTGELF
TRBV11-1	ASSLTDTGGTEAF
TRBV5-4	ASSLGVAGGLTGELF
TRBV6-5	ASRTLAELGEY
TRBV4-1	ASSQVPPLLLPPSYEQY
TRBV19	ASGNGGSYNEQF